In this sample, the clone carrying this T cell receptor (beta chain) turned up a few times. Clones were read by immunoSEQ multiplex PCR, and TCRdb kept only the in-frame ones, dropping some. In the table there are about 240,000 clones, around 85% of which are singletons. Trimming cost V 4 bases and J 0 bases; bases outside gene matches: 3. The CDR3 is made up of 15 amino acids. Germline loops: CDR1 SNHLY, CDR2 FYNNEI. The sample originates from a study of blood T cell repertoires in COVID-19. Source material: peripheral blood. The chain employs TRBV2 and TRBJ1-3; TRBD1 matches at 7 bases. The source is a woman of 80 years or more with acute or convalescent COVID-19. The CDR3 is CASSGDSLSGNTIYF. CDR3 in DNA: TGTGCCAGCAGTGGGGACAGCCTCTCTGGAAACACCATATATTTT.